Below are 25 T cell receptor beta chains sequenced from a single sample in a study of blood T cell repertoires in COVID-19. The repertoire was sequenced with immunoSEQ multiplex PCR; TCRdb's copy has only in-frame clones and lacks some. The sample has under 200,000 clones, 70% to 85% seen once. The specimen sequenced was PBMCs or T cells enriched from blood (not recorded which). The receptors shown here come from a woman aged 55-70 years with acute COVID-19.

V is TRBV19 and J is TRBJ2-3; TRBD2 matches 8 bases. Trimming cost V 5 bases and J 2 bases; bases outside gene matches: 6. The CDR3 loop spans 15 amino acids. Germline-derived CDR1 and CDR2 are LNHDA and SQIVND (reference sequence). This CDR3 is CASSPTSGYTDTQYF. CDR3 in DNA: TGTGCCAGTAGTCCAACTAGCGGATACACAGATACGCAGTATTTT.

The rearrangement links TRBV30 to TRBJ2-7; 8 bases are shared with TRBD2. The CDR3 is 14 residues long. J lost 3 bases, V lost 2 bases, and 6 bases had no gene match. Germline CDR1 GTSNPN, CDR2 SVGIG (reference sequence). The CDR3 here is CAWSRLAKGYEQYF. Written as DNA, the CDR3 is TGTGCCTGGAGTCGACTAGCGAAAGGCTACGAGCAGTACTTC.

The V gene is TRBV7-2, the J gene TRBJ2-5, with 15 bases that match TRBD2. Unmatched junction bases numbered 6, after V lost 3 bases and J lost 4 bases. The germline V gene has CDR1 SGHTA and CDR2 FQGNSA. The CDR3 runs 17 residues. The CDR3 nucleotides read TGTGCCAGCAGCTTTCAGGGACTAGCGGGAGGTGGAGAGACCCAGTACTTC. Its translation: CASSFQGLAGGGETQYF.

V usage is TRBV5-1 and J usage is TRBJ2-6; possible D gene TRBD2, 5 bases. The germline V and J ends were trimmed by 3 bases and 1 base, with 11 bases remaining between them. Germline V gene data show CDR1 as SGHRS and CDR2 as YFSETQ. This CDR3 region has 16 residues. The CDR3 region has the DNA TGCGCCAGCAGCTCCGCTCGGGAATCTGGGGCCAACGTCCTGACTTTC. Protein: CASSSARESGANVLTF.

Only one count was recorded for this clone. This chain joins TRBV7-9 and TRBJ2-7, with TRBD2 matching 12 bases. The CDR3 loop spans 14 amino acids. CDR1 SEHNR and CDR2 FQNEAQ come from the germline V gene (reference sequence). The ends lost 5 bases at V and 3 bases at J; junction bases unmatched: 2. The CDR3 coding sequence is TGTGCCAGCAGCGCGACTAGCGGGAGCTACGAGCAGTACTTC. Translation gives CASSATSGSYEQYF. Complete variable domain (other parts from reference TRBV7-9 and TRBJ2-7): DTGVSQNPRHKITKRGQNVTFRCDPISEHNRLYWYRQTLGQGPEFLTYFQNEAQLEKSRLLSDRFSAERPKGSFSTLEIQRTEQGDSAMYLCASSATSGSYEQYFGPGTRLTVT.

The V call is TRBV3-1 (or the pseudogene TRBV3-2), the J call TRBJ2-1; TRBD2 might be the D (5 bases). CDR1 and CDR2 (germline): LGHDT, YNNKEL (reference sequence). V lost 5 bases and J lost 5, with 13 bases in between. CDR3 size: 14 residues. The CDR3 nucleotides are TGTGCCAGCAGCTTCAGAGGGCTAAACAATGAGCAGTTCTTC. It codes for CASSFRGLNNEQFF.

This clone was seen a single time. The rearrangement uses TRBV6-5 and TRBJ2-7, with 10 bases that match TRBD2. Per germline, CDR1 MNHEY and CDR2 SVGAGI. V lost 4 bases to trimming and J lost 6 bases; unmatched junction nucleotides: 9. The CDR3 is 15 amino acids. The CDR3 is CASSLPLAGVGEQYF. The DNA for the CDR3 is TGTGCCAGCAGTTTGCCTCTAGCGGGAGTGGGCGAGCAGTACTTC.

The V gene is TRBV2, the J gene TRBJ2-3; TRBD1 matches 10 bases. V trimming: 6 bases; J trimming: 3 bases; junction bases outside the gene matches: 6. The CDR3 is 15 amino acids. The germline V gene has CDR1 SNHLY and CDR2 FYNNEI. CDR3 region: CASSDRGLSTDTQYF. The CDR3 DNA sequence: TGTGCCAGCAGCGACAGGGGGCTTAGTACAGATACGCAGTATTTT.

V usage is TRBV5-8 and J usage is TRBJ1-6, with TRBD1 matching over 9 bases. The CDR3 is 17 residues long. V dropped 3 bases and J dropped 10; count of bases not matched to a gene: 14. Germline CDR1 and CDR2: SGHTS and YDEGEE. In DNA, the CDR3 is TGTGCCAGCAGCTGGGGAGCCCGGGACAGGGTGAGGTCACCCCTCCACTTT. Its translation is CASSWGARDRVRSPLHF.

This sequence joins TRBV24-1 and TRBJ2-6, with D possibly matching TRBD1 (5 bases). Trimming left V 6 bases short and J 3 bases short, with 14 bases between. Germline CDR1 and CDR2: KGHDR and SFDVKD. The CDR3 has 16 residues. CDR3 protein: CATSPPRVLGANVLTF. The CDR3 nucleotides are TGTGCCACCAGTCCCCCCAGGGTTCTTGGGGCCAACGTCCTGACTTTC.

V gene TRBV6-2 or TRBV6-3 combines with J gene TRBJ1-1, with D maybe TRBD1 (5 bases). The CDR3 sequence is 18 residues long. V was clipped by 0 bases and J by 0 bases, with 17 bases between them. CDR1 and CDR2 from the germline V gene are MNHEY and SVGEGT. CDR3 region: CASSYSGRTLALNTEAFF. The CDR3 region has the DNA TGTGCCAGCAGTTACTCGGGCAGGACACTCGCCTTGAACACTGAAGCTTTCTTT.

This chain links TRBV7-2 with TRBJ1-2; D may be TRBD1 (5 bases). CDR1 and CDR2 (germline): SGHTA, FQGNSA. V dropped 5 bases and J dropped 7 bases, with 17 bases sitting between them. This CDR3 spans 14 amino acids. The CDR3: CASSTGRESFGYTF. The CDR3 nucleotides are TGTGCCAGCAGCACGGGACGGGAGTCCTTTGGCTACACCTTC.

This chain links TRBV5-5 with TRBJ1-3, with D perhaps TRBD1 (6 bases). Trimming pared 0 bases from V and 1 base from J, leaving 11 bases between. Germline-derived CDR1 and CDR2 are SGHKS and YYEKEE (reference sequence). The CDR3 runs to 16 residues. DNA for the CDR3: TGTGCCAGCAGCTTGGTGGGACACGATTCTGGAAACACCATATATTTT. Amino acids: CASSLVGHDSGNTIYF. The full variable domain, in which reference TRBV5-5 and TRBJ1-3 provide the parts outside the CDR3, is DAGVTQSPTHLIKTRGQQVTLRCSPISGHKSVSWYQQVLGQGPQFIFQYYEKEERGRGNFPDRFSARQFPNYSSELNVNALLLGDSALYLCASSLVGHDSGNTIYFGEGSWLTVV.

CDR3 in amino acids: CASSLLGGGVGGNTIYF. The CDR3 DNA reads as TGTGCCAGCAGCTTGCTGGGCGGCGGGGTTGGTGGAAACACCATATATTTT. The gene calls are TRBV5-4 and TRBJ1-3; D call uncertain. In germline, CDR1 is SGHNT, CDR2 YYREEE (reference sequence). V lost 1 base and J lost 3, with 17 bases in between. This CDR3 is 17 amino acids long.

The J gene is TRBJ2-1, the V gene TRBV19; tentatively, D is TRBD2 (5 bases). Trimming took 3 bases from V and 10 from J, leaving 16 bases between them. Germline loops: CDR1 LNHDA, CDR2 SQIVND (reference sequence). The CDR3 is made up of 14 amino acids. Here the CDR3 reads CASSIVGVGVEQFF. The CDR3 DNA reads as TGTGCCAGTAGTATCGTGGGAGTGGGAGTCGAGCAGTTCTTC.

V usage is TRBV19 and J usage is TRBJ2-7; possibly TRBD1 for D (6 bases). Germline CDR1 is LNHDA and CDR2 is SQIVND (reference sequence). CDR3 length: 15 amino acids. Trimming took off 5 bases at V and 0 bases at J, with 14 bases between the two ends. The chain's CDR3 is CASSRHRDTSYEQYF. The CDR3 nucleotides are TGTGCCAGTAGTCGTCACCGGGACACCTCCTACGAGCAGTACTTC.

CDR3 loop: CATSDGTGGTEAFF. The CDR3 bases are TGTGCCACCAGTGATGGGACAGGGGGAACTGAAGCTTTCTTT. V and J are TRBV24-1 and TRBJ1-1; 11 bases are a match to TRBD1. Germline V CDR1 and CDR2: KGHDR, SFDVKD. With 3 bases clipped from V and 5 bases from J, the junction kept 1 base outside the gene matches. This CDR3 spans 14 amino acids.

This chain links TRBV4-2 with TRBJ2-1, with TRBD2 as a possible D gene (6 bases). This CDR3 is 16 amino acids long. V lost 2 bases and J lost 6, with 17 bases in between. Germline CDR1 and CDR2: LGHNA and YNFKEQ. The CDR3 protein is CASSQLGGEYSNEQFF. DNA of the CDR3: TGTGCCAGCAGCCAACTCGGCGGGGAATACTCCAATGAGCAGTTCTTC.

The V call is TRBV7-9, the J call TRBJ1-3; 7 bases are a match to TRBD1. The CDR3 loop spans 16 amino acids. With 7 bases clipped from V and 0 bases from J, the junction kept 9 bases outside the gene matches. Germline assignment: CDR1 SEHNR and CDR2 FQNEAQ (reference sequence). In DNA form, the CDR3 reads TGTGCCAGCACCCATCCCGGGACAGACTCTGGAAACACCATATATTTT. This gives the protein CASTHPGTDSGNTIYF.

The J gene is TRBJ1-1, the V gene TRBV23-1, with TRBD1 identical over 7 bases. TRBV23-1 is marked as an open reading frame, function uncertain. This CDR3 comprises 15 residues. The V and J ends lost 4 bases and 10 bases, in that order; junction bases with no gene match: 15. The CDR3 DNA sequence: TGCGCCAGCAGTCCAATCTATAGGACAGGATGGGCAGCTTTCTTT. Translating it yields CASSPIYRTGWAAFF.

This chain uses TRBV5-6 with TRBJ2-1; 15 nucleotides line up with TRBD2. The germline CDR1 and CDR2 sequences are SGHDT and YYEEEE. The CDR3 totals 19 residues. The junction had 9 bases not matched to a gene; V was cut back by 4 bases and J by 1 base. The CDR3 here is CASSPGLAGGIASYNEQFF. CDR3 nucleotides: TGTGCCAGCAGCCCTGGACTAGCGGGGGGGATTGCTTCCTACAATGAGCAGTTCTTC. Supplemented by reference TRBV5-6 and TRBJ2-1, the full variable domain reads DAGVTQSPTHLIKTRGQQVTLRCSPKSGHDTVSWYQQALGQGPQFIFQYYEEEERQRGNFPDRFSGHQFPNYSSELNVNALLLGDSALYLCASSPGLAGGIASYNEQFFGPGTRLTVL.

CDR3 protein: CASSLHRGSYNEQFF. CDR3 DNA: TGTGCCAGCAGCTTACATAGGGGATCTTACAATGAGCAGTTCTTC. This chain links TRBV7-9 with TRBJ2-1, with D tentatively TRBD1 (5 bases). The germline gives CDR1 SEHNR, CDR2 FQNEAQ (reference sequence). The CDR3 contains 15 residues. V was pared by 2 bases and J by 4 bases, with 12 bases between.

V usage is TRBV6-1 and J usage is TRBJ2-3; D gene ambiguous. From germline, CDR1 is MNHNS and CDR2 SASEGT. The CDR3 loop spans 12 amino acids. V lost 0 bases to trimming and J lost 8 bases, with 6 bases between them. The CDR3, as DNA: TGTGCCAGCAGTGAAGCATGGGCTACGCAGTATTTT. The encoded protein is CASSEAWATQYF.

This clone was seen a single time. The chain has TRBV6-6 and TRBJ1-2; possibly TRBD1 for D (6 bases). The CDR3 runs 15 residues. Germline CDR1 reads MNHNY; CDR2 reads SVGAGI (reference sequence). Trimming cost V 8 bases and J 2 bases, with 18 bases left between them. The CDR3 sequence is CASGTGRDKNYGYTF. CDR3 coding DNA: TGTGCCAGCGGAACTGGCCGGGACAAAAACTATGGCTACACCTTC.

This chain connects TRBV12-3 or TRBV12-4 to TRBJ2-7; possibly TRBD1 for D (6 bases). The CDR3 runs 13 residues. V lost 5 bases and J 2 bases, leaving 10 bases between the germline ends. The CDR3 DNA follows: TGTGCCAGCAGTCGAGGGGGACCCTACGAGCAGTACTTC. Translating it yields CASSRGGPYEQYF.